This T cell receptor beta chain was observed in a study of blood T cells in healthy people across ages. There are 14 residues in the CDR3. The germline V gene has CDR1 MDHEN and CDR2 SYDVKM. Concerning this clonotype itself: An end of the junction differs from the germline gene, which may be a read error.

The use of a sample-barcoded 5' primer and a J-beta primer mix characterized a second PCR of about 7 to 12 cycles. TCRdb re-derived calls from the 5' RACE reads in MiXCR, one entry per CDR3 protein. The sample consists of about 930,000 distinct CDR3 sequences, about 28% of them appearing once. The sample was also reused in another study, on T cells of mothers and their children.

The TCR was taken from a woman between 40 and 50 years old in good health. This chain joins TRBV28 and TRBJ1-6; a weak D match, TRBD1 (6 bases). The specimen sequenced was blood. CDR3 sequence (DNA): TGTGCCAGCAGTTTCTACAGGGATAATTCACTCCTCCACTTT. Translating it yields CASSFYRDNSLLHF.